The rows below give T cell receptor beta chains drawn from one sample of a study of CD8 T cells in ankylosing spondylitis. MiXCR, run by TCRdb on the 5' RACE reads, gives a single entry per CDR3 protein. In the table there are 700,000 to 850,000 distinct CDR3 sequences, roughly 12% of which are singletons. The sample taken for sequencing was blood, either unsorted or a sorted T cell fraction (not recorded which). These receptors were taken from a male donor with ankylosing spondylitis. Both conserved end residues are part of each CDR3. D genes are given only for firm matches.

D: -; V: TRBV20-1; J: TRBJ2-7; CDR3: CSARTFLAQSSYEQYF
D: -; V: TRBV7-2; J: TRBJ1-1; CDR3: CASSARQSTEAFF
D: -; V: TRBV10-3; J: TRBJ1-4; CDR3: CAISPEWTEGKLFF
D: TRBD2; V: TRBV20-1; J: TRBJ2-5; CDR3: CSALAGGSETQYF
D: -; V: TRBV20-1; J: TRBJ2-5; CDR3: CSARGPGHYQETQYF
D: -; V: TRBV11-1; J: TRBJ2-1; CDR3: CASNIPQKSQGRYNEQFF
D: -; V: TRBV5-1; J: TRBJ2-1; CDR3: CASSLGQGTNNEQFF
D: -; V: TRBV29-1; J: TRBJ2-5; CDR3: CSVAGSQETQYF
D: TRBD2; V: TRBV7-8; J: TRBJ2-1; CDR3: CASSALAGGLTQFF
D: -; V: TRBV7-2; J: TRBJ2-7; CDR3: CASSLAGLRQYF
D: TRBD1; V: TRBV7-8; J: TRBJ1-1; CDR3: CASGRQGSTEAFF
D: -; V: TRBV29-1; J: TRBJ2-7; CDR3: CSVLAFTDEQYF
D: TRBD2; V: TRBV6-5; J: TRBJ2-2; CDR3: CASISLAGSTGELFF